The entry that follows covers one T cell receptor beta chain sequence. This sample was taken from a study of cytomegalovirus exposure and HLA in healthy donors. Trimming pared 2 bases from V and 4 bases from J, leaving 16 bases between. Germline lookup yields CDR1 SGHNT and CDR2 YYREEE (reference sequence). The CDR3 spans 15 residues. With 60 Vbeta and 13 Jbeta primers, the PCR was carried out. This table comes from immunoSEQ multiplex PCR, and its TCRdb copy is limited to in-frame clones, with some not included. The top ten clones hold roughly 1.9% of a sample with under 130,000 clones, about 80% of them seen once.

Specimen: PBMCs. This TCR was sampled from a man younger than 40 in good health and CMV-seronegative. The chain couples TRBV5-4 to TRBJ2-7; TRBD2 might be the D (7 bases). CDR3 loop: CASSLVRGGGYEQYF. The CDR3 DNA sequence: TGTGCCAGCAGCTTAGTTCGCGGGGGCGGGTACGAGCAGTACTTC.